Following are 12 T cell receptor beta chains from one sample sequenced in a study of CD8+ T cells in alopecia areata. Reverse transcription of extracted RNA yielded cDNA, which provided the sequencing template. Using immunoSEQ multiplex PCR, the repertoire was profiled, and TCRdb retains in-frame clones only, with some absent. The sample shows roughly 200,000 clones, roughly two fifths of them seen only once. As to treatment: oral pan-JAK inhibitor, 5-10 mg twice daily. Source: CD4+ T cells sorted from blood, taken at roughly week 30, from a patient treated with tofacitinib. The receptors derive from a human donor with alopecia areata.

On this clone: The germline gene is not matched at one end of the junction; a read error may be the cause. The V and J genes are TRBV5-1 and TRBJ2-3; D gene ambiguous. Germline CDR1 and CDR2: SGHRS and YFSETQ. The CDR3 runs to 15 residues. The CDR3 region is CASSLAGLTREIPLF. For the CDR3, the DNA is TGCGCCAGCAGCTTGGCCGGTCTGACAAGAGAAATCCCCCTTTTT.

This clone is a singleton in its sample. The genes are TRBV7-2 and TRBJ1-2; TRBD1 matches 7 bases. CDR3 length: 14 residues. With 5 bases clipped from V and 4 bases from J, the junction kept 7 bases outside the gene matches. Germline V lookup: CDR1 SGHTA, CDR2 FQGNSA. The CDR3 sequence: CASSLTRDSYGYTF. The DNA for the CDR3 is TGTGCCAGCAGCCTCACCCGGGACAGCTATGGCTACACCTTC.

V and J are TRBV28 and TRBJ2-5, with D uncertain. The CDR3 extends over 13 amino acids. V gave up 4 bases and J gave up 5 bases, with 11 bases separating them. CDR1 and CDR2 from the germline V gene are MDHEN and SYDVKM. CDR3 sequence (DNA): TGTGCCAGCAGTTACCCCTCCCGGGAGACCCAGTACTTC. Translated, it gives CASSYPSRETQYF.

Written as DNA, the CDR3 is TGTGCCAGCAGTGCGGCAGGTCACGGCAATCAGCCCCAGCATTTT. It yields the protein CASSAAGHGNQPQHF. The rearrangement uses TRBV2 and TRBJ1-5; unclear D gene. V lost 4 bases and J lost 2, with 12 bases in between. Germline CDR1 SNHLY, CDR2 FYNNEI. This CDR3 is built from 15 residues.

The chain carries TRBV5-1 and TRBJ1-3; tentative D call: TRBD1 (5 bases). Trimming stripped 0 bases from V and 0 bases from J, with 10 bases between. The germline gives CDR1 SGHRS, CDR2 YFSETQ. The CDR3 loop spans 16 amino acids. The CDR3 DNA follows: TGCGCCAGCAGCTTGGCCGGACACCTCTCTGGAAACACCATATATTTT. This encodes CASSLAGHLSGNTIYF.

The V gene is TRBV19, the J gene TRBJ2-7; D gene unclear. CDR1 LNHDA and CDR2 SQIVND come from the germline V gene (reference sequence). The V gene lost 9 bases and the J gene lost 0 bases, with 9 bases spanning the gap. The length of the CDR3 is 12 residues. This CDR3 is CARITLSYEQYF. The CDR3 nucleotides are TGTGCCAGGATTACCCTCTCCTACGAGCAGTACTTC.

This clone was seen only once. The genes are TRBV30 and TRBJ1-5; a weak D match, TRBD1 (5 bases). The V end lost 7 bases, the J end lost 4 bases, and 11 bases lay between the germline ends. Germline V lookup: CDR1 GTSNPN, CDR2 SVGIG (reference sequence). This CDR3 comprises 12 residues. In nucleotides, the CDR3 is TGTGCCTCCGGACGGGGGAATCAGCCCCAGCATTTT. This encodes CASGRGNQPQHF.

The chain couples TRBV29-1 to TRBJ2-7, with 8 bases fitting TRBD1. The germline V gene has CDR1 SQVTM and CDR2 ANQGSEA. This CDR3 is 13 amino acids long. Trimming at V came to 4 bases and at J to 2 bases, leaving 4 bases not matched to a gene. The CDR3 DNA is TGCAGCGTTGCTCGGACAGGGACCTACGAGCAGTACTTC. Amino acids: CSVARTGTYEQYF.

The V gene is TRBV18, the J gene TRBJ1-1; weak D call: TRBD1 (5 bases). The CDR3 consists of 13 residues. Trimming took 4 bases from V and 4 from J, leaving 10 bases between them. The germline V gene has CDR1 KGHSH and CDR2 LQKENI. The CDR3 nucleotides read TGTGCCAGCTCACTAACAGGACTCACTGAAGCTTTCTTT. Amino acid sequence: CASSLTGLTEAFF.

This CDR3 is CASSHLGRQREGNEQFF. CDR3 sequence (DNA): TGCGCCAGCAGCCATCTCGGACGGCAGCGGGAGGGCAATGAGCAGTTCTTC. The V call is TRBV4-1, the J call TRBJ2-1, with TRBD2 matching 10 bases. V was pared by 3 bases and J by 6 bases, with 11 bases of the junction left unmatched. Per the germline V gene, CDR1 is MGHRA and CDR2 is YSYEKL. CDR3 length equals 17 residues.

This clone has only a few counts. The chain carries TRBV7-9 and TRBJ2-4, with 8 bases lining up with TRBD2. V lost 0 bases to trimming and J lost 7 bases; unmatched junction nucleotides: 5. Germline lookup yields CDR1 SEHNR and CDR2 FQNEAQ (reference sequence). The CDR3 extends over 15 amino acids. The CDR3 coding sequence is TGTGCCAGCAGCTTAGCGTTGGCTAGCGGGAACATTCAGTACTTC. This sequence encodes CASSLALASGNIQYF.

The rearrangement links TRBV15 to TRBJ2-3; 8 nucleotides line up with TRBD1. CDR1 is LNHNV, CDR2 YYDKDF, per germline (reference sequence). J lost 5 bases, V lost 5 bases, and 6 bases had no gene match. The length of the CDR3 is 14 residues. CDR3 amino acids: CATSHGQGEDTQYF. As DNA, the CDR3 is TGTGCCACCAGCCACGGACAGGGTGAAGATACGCAGTATTTT.